The next 6 T cell receptor beta chains were all read from a single sample in a study of blood T cell repertoires in COVID-19. TCRdb's copy holds only in-frame clones and misses some; the assay was immunoSEQ multiplex PCR. The repertoire holds around 67,000 clones, with about 80% as singletons. The sequenced sample was peripheral blood. These receptors all come from a woman aged 65 to 85 with acute or convalescent COVID-19.

A few counts support this clone. This chain connects TRBV7-2 to TRBJ2-7; maybe TRBD1 (6 bases). Trimming pared 6 bases from V and 3 bases from J, leaving 15 bases between. Germline V gene data show CDR1 as SGHTA and CDR2 as FQGNSA. This CDR3 has 14 residues. Written as DNA, the CDR3 is TGTGCCAGCAGTCATGGGGCCAGGGGCTACGAGCAGTACTTC. Translation: CASSHGARGYEQYF.

The genes are TRBV12-5 and TRBJ1-1; D might be TRBD1 (6 bases). This CDR3 has 13 residues. The germline V gene encodes CDR1 LGHNT and CDR2 FRNRAP. V lost 8 bases, J lost 4 bases, and 14 bases lay in between. The CDR3 is CASSLGGLTEAFF. The CDR3 DNA reads TGTGCTAGTTCCCTAGGGGGTCTCACTGAAGCTTTCTTT. Variable domain in full (rest from reference TRBV12-5 and TRBJ1-1): DARVTQTPRHKVTEMGQEVTMRCQPILGHNTVFWYRQTMMQGLELLAYFRNRAPLDDSGMPKDRFSAEMPDATLATLKIQPSEPRDSAVYFCASSLGGLTEAFFGQGTRLTVV.

This chain links TRBV19 with TRBJ1-5, with 11 bases aligning to TRBD1. The trim removed 4 bases at V and 4 bases at J, leaving 6 bases unmatched. CDR1 is LNHDA, CDR2 SQIVND, per germline (reference sequence). The CDR3 length is 16 residues. CDR3: CASSTPDRGRNQPQHF. The CDR3 DNA reads as TGTGCCAGTAGTACCCCGGACAGGGGGCGTAATCAGCCCCAGCATTTT.

The chain has TRBV6-2 or TRBV6-3 and TRBJ2-5; 7 bases are shared with TRBD1. This CDR3 comprises 15 residues. Germline values: CDR1 MNHEY, CDR2 SVGEGT. Trimming took 5 bases from V and 1 from J; bases not matched to a gene: 7. CDR3 loop: CASSRNRGGQETQYF. CDR3 nucleotide sequence: TGTGCCAGCAGTCGCAACAGGGGTGGCCAAGAGACCCAGTACTTC.

V is TRBV30 and J is TRBJ1-5, with D possibly being TRBD1 (5 bases). Per the germline V gene, CDR1 is GTSNPN and CDR2 is SVGIG (reference sequence). Trimming stripped 3 bases from V and 2 bases from J, with 8 bases between. The CDR3 totals 13 residues. The CDR3 loop reads CAWSTGGNQPQHF. The CDR3 nucleotides are TGTGCCTGGAGCACAGGTGGCAATCAGCCCCAGCATTTT.

The genes are TRBV5-1 and TRBJ1-1; a possible D gene is TRBD1 (6 bases). Deletions cut 3 bases from V and 0 bases from J, with 12 bases between. This CDR3 spans 15 amino acids. The germline V gene has CDR1 SGHRS and CDR2 YFSETQ. CDR3 in amino acids: CASSSGQPLNTEAFF. CDR3 bases: TGCGCCAGCAGCTCAGGACAGCCTCTGAACACTGAAGCTTTCTTT. Full variable domain (missing parts from reference TRBV5-1 and TRBJ1-1): KAGVTQTPRYLIKTRGQQVTLSCSPISGHRSVSWYQQTPGQGLQFLFEYFSETQRNKGNFPGRFSGRQFSNSRSEMNVSTLELGDSALYLCASSSGQPLNTEAFFGQGTRLTVV.